The clone carrying this T cell receptor beta chain was observed a single time. Its antigen is unidentified. The data originate from a study of shared clonotypes between healthy human individuals. Study background: CD4 naive and CD4 memory each took three plates per donor, while CD8 naive took two and CD8 memory one.

CDR3 size: 15 residues. The V gene end was trimmed by 7 bases and the J gene end by 1 base; junction bases not matched to a gene: 7. Per the germline V gene, CDR1 is ENHRY and CDR2 is SYGVKD. Findings of the study overall: The genetic and exposure-history diversity represented was limited by few donors.

Method: immunoSEQ multiplex PCR; TCRdb's copy keeps in-frame clones and lacks some. Seen here are some 2.1 million clones, 90% to 95% observed once, and the top ten hold 0.13%. The V call is TRBV10-3, the J call TRBJ2-5, with 9 bases identical to TRBD1. Input material: naive CD4+ T cells sorted from blood. Subset reported: CD45RA+ positively selected. The sequence came from a man aged 18 to 30 in good health. CDR3 sequence reads: CAINGGQGPQETQYF. The CDR3 nucleotides read TGTGCCATCAATGGAGGACAGGGGCCCCAAGAGACCCAGTACTTC.